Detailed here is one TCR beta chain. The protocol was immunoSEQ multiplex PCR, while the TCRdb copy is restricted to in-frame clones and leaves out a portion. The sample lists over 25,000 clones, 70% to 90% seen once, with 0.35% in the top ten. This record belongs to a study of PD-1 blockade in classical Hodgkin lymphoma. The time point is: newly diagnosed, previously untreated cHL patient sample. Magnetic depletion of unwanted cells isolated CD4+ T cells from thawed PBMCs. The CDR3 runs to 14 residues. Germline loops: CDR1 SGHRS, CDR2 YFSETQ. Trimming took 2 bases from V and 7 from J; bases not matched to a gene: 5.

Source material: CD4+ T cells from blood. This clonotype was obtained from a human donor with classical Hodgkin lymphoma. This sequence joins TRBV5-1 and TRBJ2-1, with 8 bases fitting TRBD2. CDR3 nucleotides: TGCGCCAGCAGCTTCGGACTAGCTAATAATGAGCAGTTCTTC. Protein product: CASSFGLANNEQFF.